A selection of T cell receptor beta chains follows, all from one sample in a study of blood T cell repertoires in COVID-19. This table comes from immunoSEQ multiplex PCR, and its TCRdb copy is limited to in-frame clones, with some not included. The repertoire has approximately 24,000 clones, around 86% of them found once; the top ten carry around 25%. The source material was peripheral blood. The receptor set was obtained from a human donor with active COVID-19. The donor label of this sample is uncertain. The CDR3 runs from the conserved cysteine through the conserved F or W. D genes are given only for firm matches. Clone size is given for some rows only: seen once, a few or many times, or a class if the clone is expanded.

clone_size | cdr3_length | j_call | d_call | v_call | cdr3_nt | cdr3_aa
. | 14 | TRBJ2-7 | . | TRBV10-3 | TGTGCCATCAGTGTCTCCTCCAGCTCCTACGAGCAGTACTTC | CAISVSSSSYEQYF
few | 18 | TRBJ2-2 | TRBD1 | TRBV6-1 | TGTGCCAGCAGTGTACCGGGACAGGGCCTGCCGGGGACCGGGGAGCTGTTTTTT | CASSVPGQGLPGTGELFF
. | 15 | TRBJ2-7 | TRBD2 | TRBV29-1 | TGCAGCGTTGAAGGGACTAGCGGGAGTTTCTACGAGCAGTACTTC | CSVEGTSGSFYEQYF
once | 13 | TRBJ1-2 | . | TRBV7-3 | TGTGCCAGCAGCCCGGGGACTAACTATGGCTACACCTTC | CASSPGTNYGYTF
. | 14 | TRBJ2-6 | . | TRBV28 | TGTGCCAGCACCCTGGCGGGGCCCGGGGCAGATAGAACTTTC | CASTLAGPGADRTF
. | 14 | TRBJ2-5 | TRBD2 | TRBV3-1/TRBV3-2 | TGTGCCAGCAGCCCTCGGCTAGCGGGAGAGACCCAGTACTTC | CASSPRLAGETQYF
. | 13 | TRBJ1-2 | . | TRBV14 | TGTGCCAGCAGCCCCTTTGTTCGCTATGGCTACACCTTC | CASSPFVRYGYTF
. | 11 | TRBJ1-1 | TRBD1 | TRBV6-4 | TGTGCCAGCAGGCAGGGGGCCCGAGCTTTCTTT | CASRQGARAFF
. | 15 | TRBJ2-3 | TRBD2 | TRBV6-2/TRBV6-3 | TGTGCCAGCAGTTCCCTCGGACTAGCGGGACGAACGCAGTATTTT | CASSSLGLAGRTQYF
. | 15 | TRBJ1-2 | . | TRBV6-5 | TGTGCCAGCAGTCCCGGCGGGGGGCGCTTCTATGGCTACACCTTC | CASSPGGGRFYGYTF
. | 13 | TRBJ1-3 | TRBD1 | TRBV10-3 | TGTGCCATCAGTGCAGGGGGCGGAAACACCATATATTTT | CAISAGGGNTIYF
. | 13 | TRBJ1-2 | . | TRBV5-1 | TGCGCCAGTTCGACAGGCCCCGTATATGGCTACACCTTC | CASSTGPVYGYTF
. | 16 | TRBJ2-3 | . | TRBV7-2 | TGTGCCAGCAGCTTATGGGGCGGGGCCAACACAGATACGCAGTATTTT | CASSLWGGANTDTQYF
. | 14 | TRBJ1-1 | TRBD1 | TRBV5-4 | TGTGCCAGCAGCTTGGCCGCAGGGGGAGGAGGGGCTTTCTTT | CASSLAAGGGGAFF
. | 13 | TRBJ1-5 | . | TRBV6-5 | TGTGCCAGCAGTTATGGCAGGAATCAGCCCCAGCATTTT | CASSYGRNQPQHF
. | 13 | TRBJ1-2 | . | TRBV12-3/TRBV12-4 | TGTGCCAGCACCCATGGGAAGGAGCGGGGCTACACCTTC | CASTHGKERGYTF
. | 15 | TRBJ2-7 | . | TRBV27 | TGTGCCAGCAGTTTATGGCCCCCGGAGTCCTACGAGCAGTACTTC | CASSLWPPESYEQYF
. | 14 | TRBJ2-1 | . | TRBV6-2/TRBV6-3 | TGTGCCAGCAGCCTGTCGGGAGTTAACAATGAGCAGTTCTTC | CASSLSGVNNEQFF
. | 14 | TRBJ1-1 | . | TRBV14 | TGTGCCAGCAGCCAAGTAGAGAGGAACACTGAAGCTTTCTTT | CASSQVERNTEAFF
. | 19 | TRBJ2-1 | TRBD2 | TRBV6-1 | TGTGCCAGCAGTGAAAGAGGACTAGCGGGGGCCCGCTCCTACAATGAGCAGTTCTTC | CASSERGLAGARSYNEQFF
few | 15 | TRBJ2-1 | TRBD2 | TRBV6-5 | TGTGCCAGCAGGCCAGCGGGATTTTCCCACAATGAGCAGTTCTTC | CASRPAGFSHNEQFF